This T cell receptor beta chain was recovered during a study of blood T cell repertoires in COVID-19. Measured with immunoSEQ multiplex PCR; TCRdb has only the in-frame clones, and not every one. This table holds 250,000 to 350,000 clones, about 92% found once. The V segment lost 7 bases and the J segment 4 bases; nucleotides outside the gene matches: 9. This CDR3 has 16 residues. Germline-derived CDR1 and CDR2 are SGHRS and YFSETQ. This chain uses TRBV5-1 with TRBJ2-1, with 12 bases identical to TRBD1. Sequencing input: PBMCs or T cells enriched from blood (not recorded which). The TCR was taken from a woman aged 25 to 39 who had recovered from COVID-19. CDR3: CASLEGQGASYNEQFF. For the CDR3, the DNA is TGCGCCAGCTTAGAGGGACAGGGGGCTAGTTACAATGAGCAGTTCTTC.